Listed below are T cell receptor beta chains from one sample, sequenced in a study of blood T cell repertoires in COVID-19. Sequencing was performed with immunoSEQ multiplex PCR; in TCRdb, only in-frame clones are kept and a portion is missing. The repertoire holds 300,000 to 350,000 clones, with 88% as singletons. Sequencing was done on a sample of PBMCs or T cells enriched from blood (not recorded which). Every receptor here comes from a man aged 25-45 years who had recovered from COVID-19. Both conserved end residues are trimmed from each CDR3. The D gene is left open where the match is weak. Part of the rows lack a size; the others show once, few, many or a class for expanded clones.

d_call: TRBD1
v_call: TRBV5-1
clone_size: NA
j_call: TRBJ2-7
cdr3_aa: ASSMGTGSYEQY

d_call: NA
v_call: TRBV28
clone_size: NA
j_call: TRBJ1-6
cdr3_aa: ASIGGPHSPLH

d_call: NA
v_call: TRBV5-1
clone_size: NA
j_call: TRBJ1-6
cdr3_aa: ASSLAPNSPLH

d_call: TRBD1
v_call: TRBV7-9
clone_size: few
j_call: TRBJ1-2
cdr3_aa: ASSLAGVDRGSYGYT

d_call: TRBD1
v_call: TRBV7-9
clone_size: NA
j_call: TRBJ1-4
cdr3_aa: ASSSDRGPDNEKLF

d_call: NA
v_call: TRBV18
clone_size: few
j_call: TRBJ1-2
cdr3_aa: ASSPQGDSGYT

d_call: NA
v_call: TRBV5-6
clone_size: NA
j_call: TRBJ2-7
cdr3_aa: ASSWAAGYEQY

d_call: NA
v_call: TRBV5-5
clone_size: NA
j_call: TRBJ2-5
cdr3_aa: ASSLDLLRGETQY

d_call: NA
v_call: TRBV6-1
clone_size: NA
j_call: TRBJ2-7
cdr3_aa: ASSEMSQSSYEQY

d_call: NA
v_call: TRBV28
clone_size: NA
j_call: TRBJ2-2
cdr3_aa: ASSRTGILGPGELF

d_call: NA
v_call: TRBV18
clone_size: NA
j_call: TRBJ1-2
cdr3_aa: ASSPTWTDYGYT

d_call: NA
v_call: TRBV6-6
clone_size: NA
j_call: TRBJ2-1
cdr3_aa: ASSHGLRRNEQF

d_call: NA
v_call: TRBV19
clone_size: NA
j_call: TRBJ1-5
cdr3_aa: ASSIGPYSNQPQH

d_call: NA
v_call: TRBV5-6
clone_size: NA
j_call: TRBJ2-1
cdr3_aa: ASSLGPGPGEEF

d_call: NA
v_call: TRBV7-9
clone_size: NA
j_call: TRBJ1-1
cdr3_aa: ASSLGGHSEAF

d_call: NA
v_call: TRBV2
clone_size: NA
j_call: TRBJ1-6
cdr3_aa: ASMRPNYNSPLH

d_call: NA
v_call: TRBV12-3/TRBV12-4
clone_size: NA
j_call: TRBJ1-1
cdr3_aa: ASSSTGGTEAF

d_call: TRBD1
v_call: TRBV27
clone_size: NA
j_call: TRBJ2-7
cdr3_aa: ASSSIQGAYEQY

d_call: TRBD1
v_call: TRBV5-6
clone_size: NA
j_call: TRBJ2-4
cdr3_aa: ASIGQGNIQY

d_call: TRBD1
v_call: TRBV7-9
clone_size: NA
j_call: TRBJ2-5
cdr3_aa: ASSTATGGRTRTQY

d_call: NA
v_call: TRBV4-1
clone_size: NA
j_call: TRBJ1-4
cdr3_aa: ASSRLQVISEKLF

d_call: NA
v_call: TRBV13
clone_size: NA
j_call: TRBJ2-5
cdr3_aa: ASSGSQETQY

d_call: TRBD1
v_call: TRBV19
clone_size: NA
j_call: TRBJ1-1
cdr3_aa: ASSIGTGLAF

d_call: NA
v_call: TRBV19
clone_size: NA
j_call: TRBJ2-7
cdr3_aa: ASRENRGEQY

d_call: TRBD1
v_call: TRBV9
clone_size: NA
j_call: TRBJ2-7
cdr3_aa: ASSVGAGGNYEQY

d_call: NA
v_call: TRBV5-1
clone_size: NA
j_call: TRBJ1-2
cdr3_aa: ASSPMLLGRQAGGYT

d_call: NA
v_call: TRBV24-1
clone_size: NA
j_call: TRBJ1-1
cdr3_aa: ATEKNTEAF

d_call: NA
v_call: TRBV1
clone_size: NA
j_call: TRBJ2-5
cdr3_aa: TSSHDLSGGGETQY

d_call: TRBD1
v_call: TRBV9
clone_size: NA
j_call: TRBJ2-7
cdr3_aa: ASSPPDRGDYEQY

d_call: TRBD2
v_call: TRBV10-3
clone_size: few
j_call: TRBJ2-7
cdr3_aa: AISDRKLAGLGDEQY

d_call: NA
v_call: TRBV5-1
clone_size: few
j_call: TRBJ1-2
cdr3_aa: ASSWGQINYGYT

d_call: TRBD2
v_call: TRBV10-3
clone_size: NA
j_call: TRBJ2-3
cdr3_aa: AITERGAEDTQY

d_call: TRBD1
v_call: TRBV10-2
clone_size: NA
j_call: TRBJ1-1
cdr3_aa: ASSAQGQGDTEAF

d_call: NA
v_call: TRBV28
clone_size: NA
j_call: TRBJ2-3
cdr3_aa: ASSFPNRESTRSVSTDTQY

d_call: NA
v_call: TRBV13
clone_size: few
j_call: TRBJ1-6
cdr3_aa: ASSSTVPSSYNSPLH

d_call: NA
v_call: TRBV28
clone_size: few
j_call: TRBJ1-5
cdr3_aa: ASSLHQPQH

d_call: NA
v_call: TRBV10-1
clone_size: NA
j_call: TRBJ1-3
cdr3_aa: ASSESPGSSGNTIY

d_call: TRBD1
v_call: TRBV28
clone_size: NA
j_call: TRBJ2-7
cdr3_aa: ASSLGGAGGNYEQY

d_call: NA
v_call: TRBV6-5
clone_size: NA
j_call: TRBJ2-2
cdr3_aa: ASSYPGAGTGELF

d_call: TRBD1
v_call: TRBV10-3
clone_size: NA
j_call: TRBJ2-2
cdr3_aa: AISGAGQGARGTGELF

d_call: NA
v_call: TRBV11-2
clone_size: NA
j_call: TRBJ2-7
cdr3_aa: ASSHRRASPYEQY

d_call: TRBD1
v_call: TRBV18
clone_size: NA
j_call: TRBJ2-7
cdr3_aa: ASSPGQGLDEQY

d_call: TRBD1
v_call: TRBV5-4
clone_size: NA
j_call: TRBJ1-1
cdr3_aa: ASSSGTGGYWTEAF

d_call: TRBD1
v_call: TRBV9
clone_size: few
j_call: TRBJ1-3
cdr3_aa: ASSTQQGSAGNTIY

d_call: TRBD1
v_call: TRBV19
clone_size: NA
j_call: TRBJ2-5
cdr3_aa: ASSADRGGQETQY

d_call: TRBD1
v_call: TRBV18
clone_size: few
j_call: TRBJ1-6
cdr3_aa: ASSPEQGFRSPLH

d_call: TRBD1
v_call: TRBV6-5
clone_size: NA
j_call: TRBJ1-6
cdr3_aa: AGTGQVNSPLH

d_call: NA
v_call: TRBV3-1/TRBV3-2
clone_size: NA
j_call: TRBJ1-2
cdr3_aa: ASSQETGPYGYT

d_call: NA
v_call: TRBV3-1/TRBV3-2
clone_size: NA
j_call: TRBJ2-1
cdr3_aa: ASETYKDRRNEQF

d_call: NA
v_call: TRBV5-5
clone_size: NA
j_call: TRBJ2-7
cdr3_aa: ASSLSSSYEQY

d_call: NA
v_call: TRBV2
clone_size: NA
j_call: TRBJ2-7
cdr3_aa: ASRPQGSNEQY

d_call: TRBD1
v_call: TRBV7-8
clone_size: NA
j_call: TRBJ1-5
cdr3_aa: ASSLVGAGTGGNQPQH

d_call: TRBD1
v_call: TRBV28
clone_size: NA
j_call: TRBJ1-3
cdr3_aa: ASRGGLQGWIWSGNTIY

d_call: TRBD1
v_call: TRBV28
clone_size: NA
j_call: TRBJ1-5
cdr3_aa: ASSLPDRGLGQPQH

d_call: NA
v_call: TRBV28
clone_size: NA
j_call: TRBJ2-4
cdr3_aa: ASSLLTTGKNIQY